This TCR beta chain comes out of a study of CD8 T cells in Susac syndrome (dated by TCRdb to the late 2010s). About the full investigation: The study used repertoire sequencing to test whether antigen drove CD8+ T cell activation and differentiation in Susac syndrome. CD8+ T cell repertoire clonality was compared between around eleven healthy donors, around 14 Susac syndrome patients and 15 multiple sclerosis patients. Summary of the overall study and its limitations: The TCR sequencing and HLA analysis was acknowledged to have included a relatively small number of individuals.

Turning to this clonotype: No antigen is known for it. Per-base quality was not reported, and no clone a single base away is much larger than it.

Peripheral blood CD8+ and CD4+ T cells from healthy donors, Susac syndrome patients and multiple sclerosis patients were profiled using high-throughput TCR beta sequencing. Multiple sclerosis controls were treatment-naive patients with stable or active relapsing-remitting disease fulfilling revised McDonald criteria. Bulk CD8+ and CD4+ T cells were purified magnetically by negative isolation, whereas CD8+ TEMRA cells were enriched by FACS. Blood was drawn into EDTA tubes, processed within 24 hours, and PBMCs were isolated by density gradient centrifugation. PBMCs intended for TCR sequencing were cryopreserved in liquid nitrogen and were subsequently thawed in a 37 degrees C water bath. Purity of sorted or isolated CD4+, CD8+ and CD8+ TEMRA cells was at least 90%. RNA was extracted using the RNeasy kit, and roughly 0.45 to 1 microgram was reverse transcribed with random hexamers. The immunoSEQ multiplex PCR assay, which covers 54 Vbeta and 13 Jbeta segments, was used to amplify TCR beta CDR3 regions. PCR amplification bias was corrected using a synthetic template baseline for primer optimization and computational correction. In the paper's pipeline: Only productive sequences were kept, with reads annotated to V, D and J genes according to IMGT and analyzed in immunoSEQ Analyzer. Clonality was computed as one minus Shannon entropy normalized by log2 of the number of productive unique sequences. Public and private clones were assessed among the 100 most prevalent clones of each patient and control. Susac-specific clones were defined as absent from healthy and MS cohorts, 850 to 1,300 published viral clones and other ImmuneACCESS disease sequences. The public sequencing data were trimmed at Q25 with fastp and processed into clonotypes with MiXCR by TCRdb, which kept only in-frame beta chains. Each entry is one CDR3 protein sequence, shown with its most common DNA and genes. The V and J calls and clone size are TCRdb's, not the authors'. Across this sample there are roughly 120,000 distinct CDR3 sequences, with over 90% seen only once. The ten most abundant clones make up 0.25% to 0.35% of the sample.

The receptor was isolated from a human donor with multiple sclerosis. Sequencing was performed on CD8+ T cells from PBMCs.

The DNA reads TGTGCCAGCAGCGTAGGACCTCTCTGGGATGAAAAACTGTTTTTT. This translates into CASSVGPLWDEKLFF. The chain is assembled from TRBV9 and TRBJ1-4; the D gene cannot be named for sure. The CDR3 has 15 amino acids, counting the end cysteine and phenylalanine. Only the CDR3 region is kept as DNA, spanning 45 bases read in frame from base 1. Per the germline V gene, SGDLS is the CDR1 and YYNGEE is the CDR2. V sheds 0 bases and J sheds 6 bases, leaving 12 bases between their ends.